The 32 T cell receptor beta chains below all came from one sample that was sequenced in a study of blood T cell repertoires in COVID-19. The assay was immunoSEQ multiplex PCR, and TCRdb's table has in-frame clones only and misses some. The table records approximately 250,000 clones, over 90% of them present only once. What was sequenced was peripheral blood. These receptors all come from a man aged 25-45 years with COVID-19, enrolled during active disease.

The V and J genes are TRBV5-1 and TRBJ1-3, with TRBD1 matching 7 bases. Germline V CDR1 and CDR2: SGHRS, YFSETQ. Trimming cost V 1 base and J 0 bases; bases outside gene matches: 7. The CDR3 sequence is 17 residues long. This CDR3 reads CASSLQGVHSSGNTIYF. The DNA of the CDR3 is TGCGCCAGCAGCTTGCAGGGGGTTCACAGCTCTGGAAACACCATATATTTT. The whole variable domain, filled in from reference TRBV5-1 and TRBJ1-3, reads KAGVTQTPRYLIKTRGQQVTLSCSPISGHRSVSWYQQTPGQGLQFLFEYFSETQRNKGNFPGRFSGRQFSNSRSEMNVSTLELGDSALYLCASSLQGVHSSGNTIYFGEGSWLTVV.

The chain links TRBV6-1 to TRBJ2-3; 7 positions match TRBD2. V was pared by 3 bases and J by 4 bases, with 4 bases of the junction left unmatched. The CDR3 consists of 14 residues. Germline CDR1 MNHNS, CDR2 SASEGT. The CDR3 spells CASSDGLVPDTQYF. CDR3 coding DNA: TGTGCCAGCAGTGATGGACTAGTACCAGATACGCAGTATTTT.

The rearrangement uses TRBV6-1 and TRBJ2-7; tentative D call: TRBD1 (5 bases). The length of the CDR3 is 15 residues. CDR1 and CDR2 (germline): MNHNS, SASEGT. The V and J ends lost 3 bases and 0 bases respectively, with 12 bases between them. The CDR3 loop reads CASSDAGPSSYEQYF. CDR3 in DNA: TGTGCCAGCAGTGACGCAGGGCCCAGCTCCTACGAGCAGTACTTC.

The rearrangement joins TRBV2 to TRBJ1-2; D call uncertain. This CDR3 contains 14 residues. The V and J ends lost 0 bases and 4 bases respectively, with 9 bases between them. Germline V gene lookup returns CDR1 SNHLY and CDR2 FYNNEI. The CDR3 bases are TGTGCCAGCAGTGAAGCCAGGATGGGCTATGGCTACACCTTC. Protein: CASSEARMGYGYTF. Drawing the rest from reference TRBV2 and TRBJ1-2, the complete variable domain is EPEVTQTPSHQVTQMGQEVILRCVPISNHLYFYWYRQILGQKVEFLVSFYNNEISEKSEIFDDQFSVERPDGSNFTLKIRSTKLEDSAMYFCASSEARMGYGYTFGSGTRLTVV.

The chain links TRBV7-9 to TRBJ1-1; D possibly corresponds to TRBD1 (6 bases). The CDR3 spans 13 residues. Germline-derived CDR1 and CDR2 are SEHNR and FQNEAQ (reference sequence). Trimming stripped 0 bases from V and 6 bases from J, with 8 bases between. This chain's CDR3 is CASSLAPGAEAFF. CDR3 DNA: TGTGCCAGCAGCTTAGCGCCAGGGGCTGAAGCTTTCTTT. Using reference TRBV7-9 and TRBJ1-1 for the parts outside the CDR3, the full variable domain is DTGVSQNPRHKITKRGQNVTFRCDPISEHNRLYWYRQTLGQGPEFLTYFQNEAQLEKSRLLSDRFSAERPKGSFSTLEIQRTEQGDSAMYLCASSLAPGAEAFFGQGTRLTVV.

The chain couples TRBV6-6 to TRBJ1-6; tentatively, D is TRBD1 (5 bases). Germline CDR1 is MNHNY and CDR2 is SVGAGI (reference sequence). Between the trimmed V and J ends, which lost 5 bases and 6 bases, there was a span of 17 bases. This CDR3 comprises 16 residues. The CDR3 DNA sequence: TGTGCCAGCAGTCGAAAAGGGGTATTGAGTAATTCACCCCTCCACTTT. Its translation is CASSRKGVLSNSPLHF.

The CDR3 is CASSPKGTGSTDTQYF. CDR3 DNA: TGTGCCAGTAGTCCAAAGGGGACAGGTAGCACAGATACGCAGTATTTT. This chain joins TRBV19 and TRBJ2-3; 8 nucleotides line up with TRBD1. Trimming took 5 bases from V and 0 from J; bases not matched to a gene: 7. CDR1 is LNHDA, CDR2 SQIVND, per germline (reference sequence). This CDR3 is 16 amino acids long.

The genes are TRBV6-5 and TRBJ2-1, with TRBD2 matching 9 bases. The CDR3 sequence is 15 residues long. Germline CDR1 MNHEY, CDR2 SVGAGI. V was clipped by 5 bases and J by 0 bases; unmatched bases: 2. The CDR3 protein is CASSNSGGSYNEQFF. CDR3 in DNA: TGTGCCAGCAGTAATAGCGGGGGCTCCTACAATGAGCAGTTCTTC.

The chain combines TRBV29-1 with TRBJ1-6; D unresolved. V lost 0 bases and J 14 bases, leaving 11 bases between the germline ends. This CDR3 has 12 residues. Germline CDR1 reads SQVTM; CDR2 reads ANQGSEA. The CDR3 DNA reads as TGCAGCGTTGAAGATCGGTCGGGGACCCTCCACTTT. It is translated as CSVEDRSGTLHF.

This rearrangement joins TRBV19 to TRBJ2-1, with D perhaps matching TRBD1 (6 bases). Per the germline V gene, CDR1 is LNHDA and CDR2 is SQIVND (reference sequence). V was cut by 6 bases and J by 9 bases, with 9 bases left in between. The CDR3 spans 11 residues. CDR3 DNA sequence: TGTGCCAGTAGCGTAGGGGGTGAGCAGTTCTTC. Translating gives CASSVGGEQFF.

The gene calls are TRBV2 and TRBJ1-6; no definite D call. Trimming took off 1 base at V and 3 bases at J, with 7 bases between the two ends. The germline V gene has CDR1 SNHLY and CDR2 FYNNEI. CDR3 length: 15 residues. For the CDR3, the DNA is TGTGCCAGCAGTGAAGTGGCAGGCTATAATTCACCCCTCCACTTT. Amino acid sequence: CASSEVAGYNSPLHF.

This chain uses TRBV5-1 with TRBJ1-1; TRBD1 aligns across 8 bases. Germline V gives CDR1 SGHRS, CDR2 YFSETQ. J gave up 4 bases and V 0 bases, and 2 bases lay outside the gene matches. This CDR3 is 14 amino acids long. The CDR3 DNA sequence: TGCGCCAGCAGCTTGGCACAGGGGGTCACTGAAGCTTTCTTT. This sequence encodes CASSLAQGVTEAFF.

The chain recombines TRBV19 with TRBJ1-2; no firm D call. This CDR3 is built from 14 residues. Germline V CDR1 and CDR2: LNHDA, SQIVND (reference sequence). V was clipped by 6 bases and J by 4 bases, with 15 bases between them. The CDR3 loop reads CASRPGGSSYGYTF. DNA for the CDR3: TGTGCCAGTAGGCCCGGAGGGAGCTCCTATGGCTACACCTTC.

This clone appeared once. The J gene is TRBJ2-7, the V gene TRBV11-3; 7 nucleotides agree with TRBD1. The CDR3 has 17 residues. Germline V gene sequence: CDR1 SGHNT, CDR2 YENEEA. The V gene end was trimmed by 4 bases and the J gene end by 0 bases; junction bases not matched to a gene: 12. This CDR3 reads CASSSTPPGTVSYEQYF. The CDR3 DNA follows: TGTGCCAGCAGCTCGACCCCCCCCGGGACAGTCTCCTACGAGCAGTACTTC.

V gene TRBV7-9 combines with J gene TRBJ1-1; D is undetermined. Germline V gene sequence: CDR1 SEHNR, CDR2 FQNEAQ (reference sequence). The CDR3 totals 13 residues. The germline V and J ends were trimmed by 5 bases and 3 bases, with 10 bases remaining between them. This chain's CDR3 is CASSRTGYTEAFF. The CDR3 bases are TGTGCCAGCAGCCGGACTGGATACACTGAAGCTTTCTTT.

This clone appeared a few times. This chain joins TRBV7-2 and TRBJ2-1; D unresolved. The germline CDR1 and CDR2 sequences are SGHTA and FQGNSA. V was trimmed by 4 bases and J by 0 bases, leaving 16 bases between them. CDR3 size: 17 residues. The CDR3: CASSSDPATDSYNEQFF. CDR3 DNA sequence: TGTGCCAGCAGCTCGGATCCGGCCACAGACTCCTACAATGAGCAGTTCTTC.

The J gene is TRBJ1-1, the V gene TRBV2; 8 nucleotides match TRBD1. Germline CDR1 reads SNHLY; CDR2 reads FYNNEI. The J segment lost 5 bases and the V segment lost 6 bases, leaving 8 bases of the junction unmatched. The CDR3 is 14 amino acids. CDR3 nucleotide sequence: TGTGCCAGCAGGGCAGGGGGCGCGGCGACTGAAGCTTTCTTT. Protein sequence: CASRAGGAATEAFF.

The J gene is TRBJ1-2, the V gene TRBV27; TRBD1 aligns across 7 bases. The CDR3 length is 15 residues. The ends lost 5 bases at V and 4 bases at J; junction bases unmatched: 10. Per the germline V gene, CDR1 is MNHEY and CDR2 is SMNVEV (reference sequence). CDR3 region: CASSTRQGGSYGYTF. DNA for the CDR3: TGTGCCAGCAGTACCCGACAGGGTGGAAGCTATGGCTACACCTTC.

The V call is TRBV3-1 (or the pseudogene TRBV3-2), the J call TRBJ2-4; D gene uncertain. V gave up 0 bases and J gave up 0 bases, with 6 bases separating them. The CDR3 runs to 15 residues. CDR1 and CDR2 (germline): LGHDT, YNNKEL (reference sequence). The CDR3 DNA follows: TGTGCCAGCAGCCAAGACAGGCTAGCCAAAAACATTCAGTACTTC. This sequence encodes CASSQDRLAKNIQYF.

The CDR3 DNA follows: TGCAGCGTAGGGGTCGTGGACAGGCGAGATACGCAGTATTTT. Translation: CSVGVVDRRDTQYF. The chain joins TRBV29-1 to TRBJ2-3; the match to TRBD1 covers 7 bases. The CDR3 sequence is 14 residues long. With V trimmed by 6 bases and J by 5 bases, 11 bases remained unmatched. Germline V lookup: CDR1 SQVTM, CDR2 ANQGSEA.

This chain uses TRBV5-4 with TRBJ1-5; D unclear. The V and J ends lost 2 bases and 0 bases respectively, with 3 bases between them. The CDR3 contains 13 residues. CDR1 is SGHNT, CDR2 YYREEE, per germline (reference sequence). CDR3 in DNA: TGTGCCAGCAGCTTTAATAGCAATCAGCCCCAGCATTTT. As protein: CASSFNSNQPQHF.

V and J are TRBV21-1 and TRBJ2-7; the table's D call, TRBD1, has no DNA check behind it. TRBV21-1 corresponds to a pseudogene. The CDR3 is 16 residues long. The CDR3 sequence: CASSKDRDRALWEQYF. The CDR3, as DNA: TGTGCCAGCAGCAAAGACCGGGACAGGGCTCTTTGGGAGCAGTACTTC.

CDR3 amino acids: CASSPPRGGARSWETQYF. In DNA, the CDR3 is TGTGCCAGCAGCCCTCCCCGAGGGGGGGCCCGCTCGTGGGAGACCCAGTACTTC. The chain uses TRBV3-1 (or the pseudogene TRBV3-2) and TRBJ2-5; possibly TRBD2 for D (7 bases). The CDR3 has 18 amino acids. Trimming took off 4 bases at V and 5 bases at J, with 26 bases between the two ends. The germline V gene encodes CDR1 LGHDT and CDR2 YNNKEL (reference sequence).

This clone was found once. The chain uses TRBV4-2 and TRBJ1-5; no definite D call. V lost 3 bases and J lost 0, with 6 bases in between. From germline, CDR1 is LGHNA and CDR2 YNFKEQ. The CDR3 has 14 amino acids. CDR3: CASSQRYSNQPQHF. As DNA, the CDR3 is TGTGCCAGCAGCCAGCGATATAGCAATCAGCCCCAGCATTTT.

CDR3 in DNA: TGTGCCATCATAGCTAGTAACAATGAGCAGTTCTTC. It encodes CAIIASNNEQFF. The rearrangement joins TRBV10-3 to TRBJ2-1; D call uncertain. CDR3 length equals 12 residues. V gave up 7 bases and J gave up 5 bases, with 9 bases separating them. Looked up from germline, CDR1 is ENHRY and CDR2 is SYGVKD.

V and J are TRBV12-3 or TRBV12-4 and TRBJ2-2; D not resolved. The V and J ends lost 11 bases and 5 bases respectively, with 9 bases between them. This CDR3 is 11 amino acids long. CDR3 in DNA: TGTGCCGGAAGAGGAACCGGGGAGCTGTTTTTT. Translation: CAGRGTGELFF.

This chain uses TRBV30 with TRBJ2-5, with D tentatively TRBD1 (6 bases). There are 15 residues in the CDR3. Trimming removed 0 bases at V and 5 bases at J, with 16 bases between. Germline V gene lookup returns CDR1 GTSNPN and CDR2 SVGIG (reference sequence). In DNA, the CDR3 is TGTGCCTGGAGTGTAGGAACCGGCCAGGGGGAGACCCAGTACTTC. It is translated as CAWSVGTGQGETQYF.

V and J are TRBV10-3 and TRBJ1-3, with TRBD1 matching over 10 bases. From germline, CDR1 is ENHRY and CDR2 SYGVKD. The junction had 3 bases not matched to a gene; V was cut back by 4 bases and J by 0 bases. This CDR3 contains 16 residues. The CDR3 loop is CAISGRTGGSGNTIYF. CDR3 DNA: TGTGCCATCAGTGGGCGGACAGGGGGCTCTGGAAACACCATATATTTT.

The chain recombines TRBV15 with TRBJ1-4; no definite D call. Trimming removed 3 bases at V and 8 bases at J, with 10 bases between. Germline CDR1 LNHNV, CDR2 YYDKDF (reference sequence). The CDR3 loop spans 13 amino acids. The CDR3 DNA reads TGTGCCACCAGCAGGGAGCAAAGGGAAAAACTGTTTTTT. Translating it yields CATSREQREKLFF.

The V call is TRBV4-1, the J call TRBJ1-4; the D is unclear. CDR1 and CDR2 from the germline V gene are MGHRA and YSYEKL. V was clipped by 4 bases and J by 0 bases, with 12 bases between them. The CDR3 runs to 16 residues. CDR3 protein: CASSPRVTTTNEKLFF. The DNA of the CDR3 is TGCGCCAGCAGCCCAAGAGTTACCACAACTAATGAAAAACTGTTTTTT.

This clone showed up just once. The chain has TRBV6-6 and TRBJ2-3; TRBD2 agrees at 7 bases. This CDR3 comprises 16 residues. Germline V gives CDR1 MNHNY, CDR2 SVGAGI (reference sequence). Unmatched junction bases numbered 13, after V lost 2 bases and J lost 8 bases. CDR3 sequence: CASSYDLAETSGTQYF. DNA of the CDR3: TGTGCCAGCAGTTACGATCTAGCGGAGACCTCCGGTACGCAGTATTTT.

J is TRBJ1-5 and V is TRBV6-5; TRBD1 matches at 7 bases. Trimming took 5 bases from V and 2 from J; bases not matched to a gene: 6. CDR3 length equals 15 residues. Germline V CDR1 and CDR2: MNHEY, SVGAGI. For the CDR3, the DNA is TGTGCCAGCAGTCGGACAGGTAGCGGCAATCAGCCCCAGCATTTT. It translates to CASSRTGSGNQPQHF.